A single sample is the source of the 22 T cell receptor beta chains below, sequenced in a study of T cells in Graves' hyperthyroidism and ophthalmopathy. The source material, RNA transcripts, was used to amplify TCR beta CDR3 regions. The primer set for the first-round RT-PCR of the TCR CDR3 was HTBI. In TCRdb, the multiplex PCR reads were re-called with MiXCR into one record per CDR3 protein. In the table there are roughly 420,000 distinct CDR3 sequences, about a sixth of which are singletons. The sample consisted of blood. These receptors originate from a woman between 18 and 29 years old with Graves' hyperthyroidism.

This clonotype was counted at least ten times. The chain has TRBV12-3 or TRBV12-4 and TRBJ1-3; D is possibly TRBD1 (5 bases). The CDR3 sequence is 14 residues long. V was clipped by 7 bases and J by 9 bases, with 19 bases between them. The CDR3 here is CASTEAGTGGTIYF. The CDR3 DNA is TGTGCCAGCACGGAGGCGGGGACCGGAGGCACCATATATTTT.

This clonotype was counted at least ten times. The CDR3 sequence: CATGPSRDAAYNEQFF. The CDR3 coding sequence is TGCGCCACCGGACCATCTCGGGACGCCGCCTACAATGAGCAGTTCTTC. This rearrangement joins TRBV4-1 to TRBJ2-1; D is perhaps TRBD1 or TRBD2 (5 bases each). CDR3 length: 16 residues. Germline V gene data show CDR1 as MGHRA and CDR2 as YSYEKL. Between the trimmed V and J ends, which lost 10 bases and 2 bases, there was a span of 21 bases.

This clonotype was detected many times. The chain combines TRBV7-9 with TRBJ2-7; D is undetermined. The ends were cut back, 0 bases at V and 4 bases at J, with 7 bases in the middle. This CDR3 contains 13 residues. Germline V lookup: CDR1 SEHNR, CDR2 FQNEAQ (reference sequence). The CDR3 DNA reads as TGTGCCAGCAGCTTAGCCCCAGGATACGAGCAGTACTTC. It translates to CASSLAPGYEQYF.

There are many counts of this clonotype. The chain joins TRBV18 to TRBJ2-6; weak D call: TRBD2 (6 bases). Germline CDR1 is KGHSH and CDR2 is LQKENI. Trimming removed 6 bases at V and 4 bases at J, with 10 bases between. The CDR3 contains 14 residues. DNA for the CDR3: TGTGCCAGCTCCCGCAGCGGGGGGGCCAACGTCCTGACTTTC. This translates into CASSRSGGANVLTF.

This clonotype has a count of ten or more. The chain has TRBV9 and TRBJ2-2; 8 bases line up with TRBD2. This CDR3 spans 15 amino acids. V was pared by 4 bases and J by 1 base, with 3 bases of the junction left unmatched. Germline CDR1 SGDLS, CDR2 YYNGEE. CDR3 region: CASSRGGLNTGELFF. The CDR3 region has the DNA TGTGCCAGCAGCCGCGGGGGGCTGAACACCGGGGAGCTGTTTTTT.

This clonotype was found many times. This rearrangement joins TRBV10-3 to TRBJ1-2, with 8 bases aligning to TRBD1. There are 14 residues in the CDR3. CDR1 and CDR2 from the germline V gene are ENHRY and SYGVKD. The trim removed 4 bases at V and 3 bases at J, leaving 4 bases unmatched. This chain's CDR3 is CAISGSGGHYGYTF. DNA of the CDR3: TGTGCCATCAGTGGATCAGGGGGCCACTATGGCTACACCTTC.

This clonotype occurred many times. For the CDR3, the DNA is TGTGCCAGCAGCTGGGGACAGGGGTTGAAGACCCAGTACTTC. Protein sequence: CASSWGQGLKTQYF. The chain carries TRBV11-2 and TRBJ2-5, with 10 bases lining up with TRBD1. Germline CDR1 reads SGHAT; CDR2 reads FQNNGV. This CDR3 has 14 residues. V was clipped by 4 bases and J by 6 bases; unmatched bases: 5. Using reference TRBV11-2 and TRBJ2-5 for the parts outside the CDR3, the full variable domain is EAGVAQSPRYKIIEKRQSVAFWCNPISGHATLYWYQQILGQGPKLLIQFQNNGVVDDSQLPKDRFSAERLKGVDSTLKIQPAKLEDSAVYLCASSWGQGLKTQYFGPGTRLLVL.

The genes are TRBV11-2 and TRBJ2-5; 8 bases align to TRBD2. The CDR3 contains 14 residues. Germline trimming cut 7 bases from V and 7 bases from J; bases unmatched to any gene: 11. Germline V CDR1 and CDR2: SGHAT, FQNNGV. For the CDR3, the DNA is TGTGCCAGCAACCGAGCGGGGGCGGGGGGGACCCAGTACTTC. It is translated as CASNRAGAGGTQYF.

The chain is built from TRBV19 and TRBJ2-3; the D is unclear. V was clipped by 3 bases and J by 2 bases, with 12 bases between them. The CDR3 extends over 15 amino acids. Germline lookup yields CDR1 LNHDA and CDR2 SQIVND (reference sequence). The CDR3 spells CASSIIPLSTDTQYF. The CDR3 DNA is TGTGCCAGTAGTATTATCCCACTCTCCACAGATACGCAGTATTTT. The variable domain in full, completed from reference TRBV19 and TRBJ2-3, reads DGGITQSPKYLFRKEGQNVTLSCEQNLNHDAMYWYRQDPGQGLRLIYYSQIVNDFQKGDIAEGYSVSREKKESFPLTVTSAQKNPTAFYLCASSIIPLSTDTQYFGPGTRLTVL.

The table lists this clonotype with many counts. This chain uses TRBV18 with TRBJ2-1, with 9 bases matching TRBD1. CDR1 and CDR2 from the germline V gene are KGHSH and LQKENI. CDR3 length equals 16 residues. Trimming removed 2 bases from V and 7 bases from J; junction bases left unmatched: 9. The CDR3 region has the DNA TGTGCCAGCTCACCAAGTGAACAGGGGGCGGGGAATGAGCAGTTCTTC. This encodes CASSPSEQGAGNEQFF.

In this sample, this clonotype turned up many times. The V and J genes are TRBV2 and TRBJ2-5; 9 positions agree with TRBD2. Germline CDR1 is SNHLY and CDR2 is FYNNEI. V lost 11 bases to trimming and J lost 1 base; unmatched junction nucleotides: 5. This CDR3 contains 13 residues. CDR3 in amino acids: CAVGRGGQETQYF. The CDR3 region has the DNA TGTGCCGTGGGGCGGGGGGGCCAAGAGACCCAGTACTTC.

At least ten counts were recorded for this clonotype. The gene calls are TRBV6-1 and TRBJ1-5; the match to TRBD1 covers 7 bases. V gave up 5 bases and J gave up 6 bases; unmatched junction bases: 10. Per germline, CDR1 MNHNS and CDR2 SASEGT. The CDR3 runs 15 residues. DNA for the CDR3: TGTGCCAGCAGTTACGGGCTTACAGGGGCTCAGCCCCAGCATTTT. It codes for CASSYGLTGAQPQHF.

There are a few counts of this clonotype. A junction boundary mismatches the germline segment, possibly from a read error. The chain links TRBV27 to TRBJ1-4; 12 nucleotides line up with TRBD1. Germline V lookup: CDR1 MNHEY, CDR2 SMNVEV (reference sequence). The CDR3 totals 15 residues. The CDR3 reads CASRPRDRGLEELFF. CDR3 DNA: TGTGCCAGCAGGCCACGGGACAGGGGGCTTGAAGAACTGTTTTTT. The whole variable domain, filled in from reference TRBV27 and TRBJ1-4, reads EAQVTQNPRYLITVTGKKLTVTCSQNMNHEYMSWYRQDPGLGLRQIYYSMNVEVTDKGDVPEGYKVSRKEKRNFPLILESPSPNQTSLYFCASRPRDRGLEELFFGSGTQLSVL.

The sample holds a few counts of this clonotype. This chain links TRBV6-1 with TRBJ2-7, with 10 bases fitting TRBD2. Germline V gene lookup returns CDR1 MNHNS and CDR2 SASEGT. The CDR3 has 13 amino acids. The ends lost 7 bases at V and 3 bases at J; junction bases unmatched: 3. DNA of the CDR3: TGTGCCAGCATAGCTAGCGGGAGCTACGAGCAGTACTTC. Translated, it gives CASIASGSYEQYF.

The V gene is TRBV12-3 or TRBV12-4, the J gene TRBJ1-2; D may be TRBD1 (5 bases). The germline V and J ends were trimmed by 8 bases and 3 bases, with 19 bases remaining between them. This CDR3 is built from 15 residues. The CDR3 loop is CASGAGAGGYYGYTF. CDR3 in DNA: TGTGCCAGCGGAGCCGGAGCTGGGGGGTACTATGGCTACACCTTC.

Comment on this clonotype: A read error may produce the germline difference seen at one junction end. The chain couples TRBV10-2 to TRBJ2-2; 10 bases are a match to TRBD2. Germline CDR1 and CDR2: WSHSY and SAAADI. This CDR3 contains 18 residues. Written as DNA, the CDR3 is TGTGCCAGCTCACCGAGGGCTAGCGGGGGCCCCAACACCGGGGAGCTGTTTTTT. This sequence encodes CASSPRASGGPNTGELFF.

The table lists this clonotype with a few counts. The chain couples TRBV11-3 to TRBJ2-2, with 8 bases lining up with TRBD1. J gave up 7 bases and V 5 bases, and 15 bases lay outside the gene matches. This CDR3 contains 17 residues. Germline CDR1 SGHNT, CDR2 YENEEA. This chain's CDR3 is CASSPRYGRGRSGELFF. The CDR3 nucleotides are TGTGCCAGCAGCCCCCGGTATGGCAGGGGGCGGAGCGGGGAGCTGTTTTTT.

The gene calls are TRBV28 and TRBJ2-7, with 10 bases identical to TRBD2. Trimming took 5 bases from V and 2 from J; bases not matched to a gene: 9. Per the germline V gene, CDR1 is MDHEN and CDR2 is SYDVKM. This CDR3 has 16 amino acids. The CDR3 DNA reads TGTGCCAGCAGTCCATGGACTAGCGGAAAAACCTACGAGCAGTACTTC. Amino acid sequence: CASSPWTSGKTYEQYF.

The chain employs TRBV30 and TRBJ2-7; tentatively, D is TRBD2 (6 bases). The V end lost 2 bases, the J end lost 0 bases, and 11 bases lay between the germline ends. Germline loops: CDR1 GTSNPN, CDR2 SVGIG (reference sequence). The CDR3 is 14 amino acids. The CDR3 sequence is CAWSSDGSSYEQYF. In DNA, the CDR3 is TGTGCCTGGAGTTCGGACGGGAGCTCCTACGAGCAGTACTTC. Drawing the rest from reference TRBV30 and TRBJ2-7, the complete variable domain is SQTIHQWPATLVQPVGSPLSLECTVEGTSNPNLYWYRQAAGRGLQLLFYSVGIGQISSEVPQNLSASRPQDRQFILSSKKLLLSDSGFYLCAWSSDGSSYEQYFGPGTRLTVT.

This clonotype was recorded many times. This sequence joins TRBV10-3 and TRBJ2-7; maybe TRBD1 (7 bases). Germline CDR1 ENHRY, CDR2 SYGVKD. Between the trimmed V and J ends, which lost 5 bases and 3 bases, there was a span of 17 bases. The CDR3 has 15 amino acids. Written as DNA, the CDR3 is TGTGCCATCAGTCCCTCCGGGACAGCGGGCTACGAGCAGTACTTC. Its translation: CAISPSGTAGYEQYF.

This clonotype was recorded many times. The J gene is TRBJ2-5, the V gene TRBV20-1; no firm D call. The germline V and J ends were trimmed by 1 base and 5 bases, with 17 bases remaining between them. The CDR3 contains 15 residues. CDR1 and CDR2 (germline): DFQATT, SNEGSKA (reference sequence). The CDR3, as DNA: TGCAGTGCTAGAGGGCCCACCCTGAGTTGGGAGACCCAGTACTTC. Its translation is CSARGPTLSWETQYF.

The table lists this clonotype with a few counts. CDR3: CASSRQWDDGRTNEQFF. Here the CDR3 DNA reads TGTGCCAGCAGCCGGCAATGGGACGACGGACGTACCAATGAGCAGTTCTTC. The rearrangement joins TRBV7-9 to TRBJ2-1; TRBD1 or TRBD2 may be the D gene (5 bases each). From germline, CDR1 is SEHNR and CDR2 FQNEAQ (reference sequence). Trimming stripped 5 bases from V and 6 bases from J, with 23 bases between. The CDR3 sequence is 17 residues long.